The source of this T cell receptor beta chain is a study of PD-L1 blockade in urothelial cancer. Study summary: The number of prior chemotherapy regimens per patient was 0 to 3. Median T cell yield from blood was around 140,000.

The CDR3 is 12 amino acids. CDR1 is SNHLY, CDR2 FYNNEI, per germline. Trimming cost V 6 bases and J 8 bases, with 13 bases left between them. As to time point: peripheral blood 6 weeks after treatment start. Samples spanned pretreatment and treatment, with 1 to 8 time points per patient. The method was immunoSEQ multiplex PCR; TCRdb's version includes in-frame clones alone and lacks a portion of them. The sample has 15,000 to 20,000 clones; about 85% are singletons. This chain uses TRBV2 with TRBJ1-2; D might be TRBD1 (6 bases). This specimen consisted of PBMCs, obtained around atezolizumab (anti-PD-L1) treatment. The sequence derives from a man aged 50 or older with urothelial cancer. The CDR3 sequence: CASRESTGGYTF. The CDR3 region has the DNA TGTGCCAGCAGGGAATCGACAGGAGGCTACACCTTC.